The 25 T cell receptor beta chains in this list originate from one sample, sequenced in a study of T-cell reconstitution after alpha-beta-depleted transplantation in children. Unique molecular identifiers were incorporated during preparation of the TCRbeta library. TCRdb independently ran MiXCR on the PCR reads; one entry per CDR3 protein. In the table there are around 600,000 distinct CDR3 sequences, about 10% of which are singletons. Here the sequenced sample was PBMCs from the stem cell graft donor, taken from the stem cell graft. These receptors were obtained from a human donor who donated a stem cell graft to a child with acute myeloid leukemia.

Ten or more counts support this clonotype. CDR3 DNA: TGTGCCAGCAGCCTCGGACAGACGCCGGCGGAGACCCAGTACTTC. Amino acids: CASSLGQTPAETQYF. The chain recombines TRBV6-2 or TRBV6-3 with TRBJ2-5; the D gene is possibly TRBD1 (6 bases). The germline V gene has CDR1 MNHEY and CDR2 SVGEGT. Trimming took off 6 bases at V and 5 bases at J, with 19 bases between the two ends. This CDR3 comprises 15 residues.

This clonotype was seen only a few times. This chain joins TRBV6-1 and TRBJ2-3; 13 nucleotides match TRBD2. V lost 5 bases to trimming and J lost 5 bases; unmatched junction nucleotides: 7. Germline-derived CDR1 and CDR2 are MNHNS and SASEGT. The CDR3 runs 16 residues. The CDR3 region is CASSRGRLAGGDTQYF. CDR3 DNA: TGTGCCAGCAGTCGGGGAAGACTAGCGGGAGGAGATACGCAGTATTTT.

Only one count was recorded for this clonotype. The chain carries TRBV6-2 or TRBV6-3 and TRBJ2-7; TRBD2 agrees at 8 bases. The CDR3 sequence is 14 residues long. Germline CDR1 MNHEY, CDR2 SVGEGT. The V segment lost 6 bases and the J segment 4 bases; nucleotides outside the gene matches: 8. The CDR3 sequence: CASRERELAYEQYF. Here the CDR3 DNA reads TGTGCCAGCAGGGAGCGGGAGTTGGCTTACGAGCAGTACTTC.

The chain employs TRBV4-3 and TRBJ2-1, with TRBD2 matching over 12 bases. From germline, CDR1 is LGHNA and CDR2 YSLEER. This CDR3 spans 16 amino acids. The V and J ends lost 0 bases and 6 bases, in that order; junction bases with no gene match: 3. The CDR3 nucleotides read TGCGCCAGCAGCCAAGAGACTAGCGGGAGAATCAATGAGCAGTTCTTC. Translating it yields CASSQETSGRINEQFF.

This clonotype was detected only a few times. The chain employs TRBV4-2 and TRBJ2-3; tentative D call: TRBD2 (5 bases). V lost 0 bases and J lost 6, with 19 bases in between. The CDR3 is 17 residues long. Germline V gene sequence: CDR1 LGHNA, CDR2 YNFKEQ. The CDR3 protein is CASSQDTLAGNWDTQYF. The CDR3 DNA follows: TGTGCCAGCAGCCAAGATACCCTAGCCGGGAATTGGGATACGCAGTATTTT.

This chain uses TRBV28 with TRBJ1-1; 7 bases are a match to TRBD1. The CDR3 runs to 14 residues. Losses at the gene ends were 6 bases for V and 4 bases for J; bases not matched to a gene: 8. Looked up from germline, CDR1 is MDHEN and CDR2 is SYDVKM. The CDR3 is CASRRLDRVTEAFF. DNA of the CDR3: TGTGCCAGCAGAAGACTAGACAGGGTCACTGAAGCTTTCTTT.

This clonotype occurred a few times. The chain is built from TRBV5-5 and TRBJ1-5; D is perhaps TRBD1 (5 bases). V dropped 0 bases and J dropped 6 bases, with 10 bases sitting between them. CDR3 length: 14 residues. The germline CDR1 and CDR2 sequences are SGHKS and YYEKEE (reference sequence). The CDR3 is CASSLGTQGQPQHF. Written as DNA, the CDR3 is TGTGCCAGCAGCTTGGGAACGCAGGGTCAGCCCCAGCATTTT.

The J gene is TRBJ1-5, the V gene TRBV30, with 10 bases that match TRBD1. Germline CDR1 GTSNPN, CDR2 SVGIG (reference sequence). Unmatched junction bases numbered 6, after V lost 1 base and J lost 6 bases. The CDR3 has 15 amino acids. CDR3 loop: CAWSATGGNTQPQHF. The CDR3 DNA sequence: TGTGCCTGGAGTGCGACAGGGGGCAATACTCAGCCCCAGCATTTT.

The CDR3 DNA follows: TGTGCCTGGTCTAGCGGGAGTAGAATAGCTGGGGCCAACGTCCTGACTTTC. The encoded protein is CAWSSGSRIAGANVLTF. The gene calls are TRBV30 and TRBJ2-6, with TRBD2 matching 10 bases. Germline-derived CDR1 and CDR2 are GTSNPN and SVGIG (reference sequence). There are 17 residues in the CDR3. V dropped 5 bases and J dropped 2; count of bases not matched to a gene: 9.

This clonotype appeared many times. This rearrangement joins TRBV5-1 to TRBJ2-7, with D perhaps matching TRBD1 (6 bases). V was shortened by 0 bases and J by 0 bases, with 13 bases between the two germline ends. The V gene's germline CDR1 is SGHRS and CDR2 YFSETQ. This CDR3 contains 16 residues. The CDR3 is CASSLGRQASSYEQYF. The CDR3 region has the DNA TGCGCCAGCAGCTTGGGCCGACAGGCCAGCTCCTACGAGCAGTACTTC.

This clonotype was counted only a few times. The chain combines TRBV6-6 with TRBJ2-3; D is unresolved. The V end was cut by 6 bases, the J end by 4 bases, with 11 bases between. CDR1 is MNHNY, CDR2 SVGAGI, per germline (reference sequence). This CDR3 comprises 13 residues. The CDR3 region is CASRVRESDTQYF. DNA for the CDR3: TGTGCCAGCAGGGTACGTGAGTCAGATACGCAGTATTTT.

This clonotype appeared a few times. This chain connects TRBV20-1 to TRBJ2-6; D is ambiguous. V lost 1 base and J lost 4, with 11 bases in between. The CDR3 consists of 15 residues. The germline CDR1 and CDR2 sequences are DFQATT and SNEGSKA (reference sequence). CDR3 nucleotides: TGCAGTGCTAGAGCCCAGTTAGCCGGGGCCAACGTCCTGACTTTC. It is translated as CSARAQLAGANVLTF.

In this sample, this clonotype turned up a few times. The chain combines TRBV5-1 with TRBJ1-1; the D is unclear. The CDR3 contains 13 residues. The germline V gene has CDR1 SGHRS and CDR2 YFSETQ. V shed 0 bases and J shed 7 bases, with 10 bases lying between them. The CDR3 protein is CASSLAQQNEAFF. The CDR3 bases are TGCGCCAGCAGCTTGGCCCAACAGAATGAAGCTTTCTTT.

The chain recombines TRBV20-1 with TRBJ2-7; a weak D match, TRBD1 (6 bases). Germline V gene data show CDR1 as DFQATT and CDR2 as SNEGSKA (reference sequence). V was trimmed by 0 bases and J by 2 bases, leaving 11 bases between them. The length of the CDR3 is 14 residues. The DNA for the CDR3 is TGCAGTGCTAGAGACGACAGGAATCCCTACGAGCAGTACTTC. This sequence encodes CSARDDRNPYEQYF.

This clonotype turned up a few times. This rearrangement joins TRBV29-1 to TRBJ2-2, with 9 positions matching TRBD2. The germline gives CDR1 SQVTM, CDR2 ANQGSEA. V gave up 3 bases and J gave up 3 bases; unmatched junction bases: 11. The CDR3 has 17 amino acids. CDR3 protein: CSVDGGRLAGYTGELFF. CDR3 bases: TGCAGCGTTGATGGTGGGAGGCTAGCGGGATACACCGGGGAGCTGTTTTTT.

V gene TRBV5-1 combines with J gene TRBJ2-5; TRBD2 agrees at 8 bases. Germline loops: CDR1 SGHRS, CDR2 YFSETQ. The CDR3 spans 15 residues. J was trimmed by 0 bases and V by 4 bases; bases with no gene match: 5. The CDR3 reads CASSHSGTNQETQYF. The CDR3 DNA follows: TGCGCCAGCAGCCATAGCGGGACCAACCAAGAGACCCAGTACTTC.

This clonotype was counted at least ten times. The chain recombines TRBV6-1 with TRBJ2-7; 14 nucleotides line up with TRBD2. The germline gives CDR1 MNHNS, CDR2 SASEGT. The V and J ends lost 1 base and 5 bases, in that order; junction bases with no gene match: 4. This CDR3 is built from 16 residues. CDR3 sequence: CASSEVSGLAGDEQYF. The DNA of the CDR3 is TGTGCCAGCAGTGAAGTGTCGGGACTAGCGGGAGACGAGCAGTACTTC.

The chain employs TRBV7-9 and TRBJ1-2, with no clear D. CDR3 length equals 12 residues. V lost 2 bases and J lost 8, with 9 bases in between. CDR1 is SEHNR, CDR2 FQNEAQ, per germline (reference sequence). The CDR3 DNA reads TGTGCCAGCAGCTTAAACAGAAGGGGCTACACCTTC. Its protein product is CASSLNRRGYTF.

The chain is built from TRBV18 and TRBJ1-3; D remains ambiguous. V lost 3 bases, J lost 3 bases, and 18 bases lay in between. The CDR3 has 17 amino acids. CDR1 and CDR2 (germline): KGHSH, LQKENI. The CDR3 loop reads CASSPLDQTTNGNTIYF. In DNA form, the CDR3 reads TGTGCCAGCTCACCGTTGGACCAGACAACTAATGGAAACACCATATATTTT.

This clonotype was picked up a small number of times. J is TRBJ2-1 and V is TRBV28; 7 nucleotides agree with TRBD2. There are 16 residues in the CDR3. Germline CDR1 and CDR2: MDHEN and SYDVKM. With 8 bases clipped from V and 4 bases from J, the junction kept 14 bases outside the gene matches. For the CDR3, the DNA is TGTGCCAGCTCCCCTATCGGGACTACACGGTACAATGAGCAGTTCTTC. Its translation: CASSPIGTTRYNEQFF.

This clonotype was counted a few times. This chain joins TRBV16 and TRBJ2-7; D might be TRBD2 (6 bases). Germline V CDR1 and CDR2: KGHSY, FQNENV. V was shortened by 3 bases and J by 1 base, with 13 bases between the two germline ends. The CDR3 loop spans 15 amino acids. Here the CDR3 reads CASSQGGQGSYEQYF. The CDR3 bases are TGTGCCAGCAGCCAGGGAGGCCAGGGATCCTACGAGCAGTACTTC.

The genes are TRBV7-2 and TRBJ2-3; unclear D gene. This CDR3 has 14 residues. Deletions cut 1 base from V and 5 bases from J, with 10 bases between. CDR1 is SGHTA and CDR2 is FQGNSA in the germline V gene. This chain's CDR3 is CASSLGLGLDTQYF. The CDR3 DNA reads TGTGCCAGCAGCTTAGGATTAGGGCTAGATACGCAGTATTTT.

The J gene is TRBJ1-1, the V gene TRBV12-3 or TRBV12-4; TRBD1 agrees at 9 bases. This CDR3 has 15 residues. V lost 6 bases, J lost 5 bases, and 10 bases stayed unmatched. CDR3 DNA sequence: TGTGCCAGCAGCCCCGGACAGGGGAGAGGGACTGAAGCTTTCTTT. The encoded protein is CASSPGQGRGTEAFF.

V and J are TRBV6-5 and TRBJ2-3; 12 nucleotides match TRBD2. Unmatched junction bases numbered 6, after V lost 2 bases and J lost 0 bases. The CDR3 spans 18 residues. CDR1 MNHEY and CDR2 SVGAGI come from the germline V gene. The CDR3 DNA is TGTGCCAGCAGTTACCGACCCGGGACTAGCGGGAGCACAGATACGCAGTATTTT. Its protein is CASSYRPGTSGSTDTQYF.

The CDR3 sequence is CASSRSNQPQHF. CDR3 sequence (DNA): TGTGCCAGCAGTCGTAGCAATCAGCCCCAGCATTTT. The rearrangement links TRBV27 to TRBJ1-5; D not certain. The germline V gene encodes CDR1 MNHEY and CDR2 SMNVEV (reference sequence). The CDR3 is 12 amino acids. V lost 5 bases and J lost 0, with 2 bases in between.